The 21 T cell receptor beta chains below were found in one sample sequenced in a study of T cells in tuberculosis. Clones were read by immunoSEQ multiplex PCR, and TCRdb kept only the in-frame ones, dropping some. The sample shows tens of thousands of clones, about 76% of them seen only once. After thawing and overnight rest, PBMC were stained with GMM-loaded CD1B tetramer, viability dye and anti-CD3 for sorting. The lipid loaded on the CD1B tetramers was C32 glucose monomycolate from Rhodococcus equi. The sequenced material came from CD1b-GMM tetramer-negative cells sorted from PBMCs. These receptor sequences come from an adult woman with latent tuberculosis.

There are a few counts of this clone. The V and J genes are TRBV19 and TRBJ2-3; tentatively, D is TRBD1 (6 bases). V dropped 5 bases and J dropped 3 bases, with 12 bases sitting between them. Germline V gene data show CDR1 as LNHDA and CDR2 as SQIVND (reference sequence). The CDR3 spans 14 residues. The DNA of the CDR3 is TGTGCCAGTAGTCTCAGGACAGTAACAGATACGCAGTATTTT. This sequence encodes CASSLRTVTDTQYF.

The chain links TRBV30 to TRBJ2-5; 9 bases are a match to TRBD1. This CDR3 spans 16 amino acids. The junction had 13 bases not matched to a gene; V was cut back by 3 bases and J by 5 bases. The V gene's germline CDR1 is GTSNPN and CDR2 SVGIG (reference sequence). CDR3 coding DNA: TGTGCCTGGAGAAGGGACAGGGCGGGATTGGGGGAGACCCAGTACTTC. Translating it yields CAWRRDRAGLGETQYF.

The chain recombines TRBV11-1 with TRBJ2-7, with D unclear. V was shortened by 5 bases and J by 4 bases, with 6 bases between the two germline ends. The CDR3 runs to 11 residues. Per the germline V gene, CDR1 is SGHAT and CDR2 is FQDESV (reference sequence). CDR3 in DNA: TGTGCCAGCAGCGCCAGGTACGAGCAGTACTTC. Its translation is CASSARYEQYF.

The rearrangement joins TRBV7-6 to TRBJ2-1; 9 bases fit TRBD2. Per germline, CDR1 SGHVS and CDR2 FNYEAQ. Germline trimming cut 3 bases from V and 5 bases from J; bases unmatched to any gene: 5. The CDR3 runs 15 residues. This chain's CDR3 is CASSFGGGGNNEQFF. CDR3 in DNA: TGTGCCAGCAGCTTCGGCGGGGGGGGTAACAATGAGCAGTTCTTC.

The chain couples TRBV19 to TRBJ1-5, with 9 bases aligning to TRBD1. Germline loops: CDR1 LNHDA, CDR2 SQIVND (reference sequence). V was clipped by 1 base and J by 4 bases; unmatched bases: 2. The CDR3 length is 15 residues. CDR3 in DNA: TGTGCCAGTAGTATAGGGGGACAGGGAAATCAGCCCCAGCATTTT. This encodes CASSIGGQGNQPQHF.

The J gene is TRBJ1-1, the V gene TRBV18, with TRBD1 as a possible D gene (5 bases). CDR1 is KGHSH and CDR2 is LQKENI in the germline V gene. Deletions cut 3 bases from V and 3 bases from J, with 20 bases between. There are 17 residues in the CDR3. As DNA, the CDR3 is TGTGCCAGCTCACCCAGTCCCGGGGGGTTGTCCTACACTGAAGCTTTCTTT. This sequence encodes CASSPSPGGLSYTEAFF. The full variable domain, with the rest looked up from reference TRBV18 and TRBJ1-1, is NAGVMQNPRHLVRRRGQEARLRCSPMKGHSHVYWYRQLPEEGLKFMVYLQKENIIDESGMPKERFSAEFPKEGPSILRIQQVVRGDSAAYFCASSPSPGGLSYTEAFFGQGTRLTVV.

The J gene is TRBJ1-6, the V gene TRBV7-2; no reliable D call. The CDR3 length is 17 residues. With 2 bases removed from V and 10 bases from J, the gap between germline ends came to 21 bases. CDR1 is SGHTA and CDR2 is FQGNSA in the germline V gene. The CDR3 spells CASSLSLPTGNPSPLHF. The CDR3 bases are TGTGCCAGCAGCTTATCTCTTCCGACTGGAAATCCGTCACCCCTCCACTTT. The complete variable domain, with remaining parts taken from reference TRBV7-2 and TRBJ1-6, reads GAGVSQSPSNKVTEKGKDVELRCDPISGHTALYWYRQSLGQGLEFLIYFQGNSAPDKSGLPSDRFSAERTGGSVSTLTIQRTQQEDSAVYLCASSLSLPTGNPSPLHFGNGTRLTVT.

The chain recombines TRBV7-2 with TRBJ2-1; 11 bases align to TRBD2. In germline, CDR1 is SGHTA, CDR2 FQGNSA. CDR3 length equals 16 residues. Trimming at V came to 4 bases and at J to 3 bases, leaving 5 bases not matched to a gene. CDR3 coding DNA: TGTGCCAGCAGCTCCGGGACTAGCGGATACTACAATGAGCAGTTCTTC. This codes for CASSSGTSGYYNEQFF.

This chain links TRBV12-5 with TRBJ2-2, with D tentatively TRBD1 (6 bases). This CDR3 has 13 amino acids. The germline V gene has CDR1 LGHNT and CDR2 FRNRAP. V lost 6 bases and J 3 bases, leaving 8 bases between the germline ends. CDR3 in DNA: TGTGCTAGTGGCCAGGGGCACACCGGGGAGCTGTTTTTT. Protein product: CASGQGHTGELFF.

V gene TRBV10-2 combines with J gene TRBJ2-1, with D possibly matching TRBD2 (6 bases). Germline CDR1 reads WSHSY; CDR2 reads SAAADI. The CDR3 runs 14 residues. V lost 6 bases, J lost 5 bases, and 14 bases lay in between. The CDR3 protein is CASRSTRGDNEQFF. In DNA, the CDR3 is TGCGCCAGCAGATCGACTAGGGGAGACAATGAGCAGTTCTTC.

This clone came up once. The chain has TRBV28 and TRBJ2-3, with a tentative D call TRBD2 (6 bases). The V end was cut by 8 bases, the J end by 1 base, with 13 bases between. This CDR3 comprises 14 residues. Looked up from germline, CDR1 is MDHEN and CDR2 is SYDVKM. The CDR3 sequence: CASLISGGTDTQYF. The CDR3 DNA sequence: TGTGCCAGCCTCATTAGCGGCGGCACAGATACGCAGTATTTT.

V usage is TRBV2 and J usage is TRBJ2-7, with D uncertain. Per germline, CDR1 SNHLY and CDR2 FYNNEI. Trimming took 1 base from V and 1 from J, leaving 8 bases between them. The CDR3 contains 14 residues. For the CDR3, the DNA is TGTGCCAGCAGTGAAGATAAGCCTTCCTACGAGCAGTACTTC. It codes for CASSEDKPSYEQYF.

In this sample, this clone is medium-sized. The rearrangement links TRBV5-1 to TRBJ2-7; 11 positions agree with TRBD1. The length of the CDR3 is 17 residues. Germline lookup yields CDR1 SGHRS and CDR2 YFSETQ. The V gene end was trimmed by 1 base and the J gene end by 0 bases; junction bases not matched to a gene: 6. The CDR3 spells CASSLRDRGSLSYEQYF. For the CDR3, the DNA is TGCGCCAGCAGCTTGAGGGACAGGGGGTCTCTCTCCTACGAGCAGTACTTC.

The J gene is TRBJ2-5, the V gene TRBV2, with 10 bases fitting TRBD1. The CDR3 contains 15 residues. V was clipped by 8 bases and J by 4 bases; unmatched bases: 10. Germline CDR1 SNHLY, CDR2 FYNNEI. The CDR3 here is CASPRDRGGRETQYF. The CDR3 DNA follows: TGTGCCAGCCCTAGGGACAGGGGAGGGCGAGAGACCCAGTACTTC.

V is TRBV27 and J is TRBJ2-5; D is uncertain. TRBJ2-7 explains the end of the DNA better; the J call may be wrong. This CDR3 has 13 residues. Germline-derived CDR1 and CDR2 are MNHEY and SMNVEV (reference sequence). The CDR3 DNA reads TGTGCCAGCAGTTTATCGGGGTGGGGCGAGCAGTACTTC. Translating gives CASSLSGWGEQYF.

The chain joins TRBV7-3 to TRBJ2-1; 7 nucleotides align to TRBD2. V lost 5 bases and J lost 2; bases outside the gene matches: 12. CDR3 length equals 17 residues. Germline V gene data show CDR1 as SGHTA and CDR2 as FQGTGA. For the CDR3, the DNA is TGTGCCAGCAGCCCCCGTGGGGGGGGTTTCCCCTACAATGAGCAGTTCTTC. This translates into CASSPRGGGFPYNEQFF.

The V call is TRBV11-2, the J call TRBJ2-1; D is ambiguous. CDR1 is SGHAT and CDR2 is FQNNGV in the germline V gene. CDR3 length equals 13 residues. Trimming removed 4 bases at V and 9 bases at J, with 13 bases between. As DNA, the CDR3 is TGTGCCAGCAGCTCCGCCCCCCTCGGTGAGCAGTTCTTC. Amino acid sequence: CASSSAPLGEQFF.

This sequence joins TRBV5-6 and TRBJ1-5, with no clear D. This CDR3 has 14 amino acids. Germline V gene lookup returns CDR1 SGHDT and CDR2 YYEEEE. V was pared by 1 base and J by 7 bases, with 12 bases between. DNA for the CDR3: TGTGCCAGCAGCTTGCGACATGGGAGGCAGCCCCAGCATTTT. It encodes CASSLRHGRQPQHF.

J is TRBJ2-1 and V is TRBV29-1, with 7 bases matching TRBD1. Germline V CDR1 and CDR2: SQVTM, ANQGSEA. The CDR3 has 13 residues. Unmatched junction bases numbered 8, after V lost 6 bases and J lost 6 bases. CDR3 in amino acids: CSVIGTAPNEQFF. In nucleotides, the CDR3 is TGCAGCGTCATAGGGACAGCTCCCAATGAGCAGTTCTTC.

The chain recombines TRBV11-2 with TRBJ2-7; a weak D match, TRBD2 (6 bases). The germline gives CDR1 SGHAT, CDR2 FQNNGV. The CDR3 extends over 17 amino acids. V lost 5 bases, J lost 2 bases, and 22 bases lay in between. CDR3 region: CASSDYRRGSKTYEQYF. The CDR3 DNA reads as TGTGCCAGCAGCGACTACCGGAGGGGATCTAAAACCTACGAGCAGTACTTC. Looking up the rest from reference TRBV11-2 and TRBJ2-7 gives the full variable domain: EAGVAQSPRYKIIEKRQSVAFWCNPISGHATLYWYQQILGQGPKLLIQFQNNGVVDDSQLPKDRFSAERLKGVDSTLKIQPAKLEDSAVYLCASSDYRRGSKTYEQYFGPGTRLTVT.

J is TRBJ2-7 and V is TRBV7-2; no reliable D call. V was shortened by 5 bases and J by 0 bases, with 11 bases between the two germline ends. The length of the CDR3 is 14 residues. Germline V lookup: CDR1 SGHTA, CDR2 FQGNSA. CDR3 coding DNA: TGTGCCAGCAGCCCCCGAGGCAGCTCCTACGAGCAGTACTTC. The encoded protein is CASSPRGSSYEQYF.